The 21 T cell receptor beta chains in this list originate from one sample, sequenced in a study of cytomegalovirus exposure and HLA in healthy donors. The PCR had 60 Vbeta and 13 Jbeta primers. Only in-frame clones appear in the TCRdb table, and some are missing; sequencing was by immunoSEQ multiplex PCR. The table lists some 130,000 clones, over 60% of them singletons. Sequenced: PBMCs. Every receptor here comes from a young man in good health and CMV-seronegative.

The chain is built from TRBV13 and TRBJ2-5; 12 bases match TRBD2. This CDR3 has 16 amino acids. Germline CDR1 PRHDT, CDR2 FYEKMQ (reference sequence). The junction had 8 bases not matched to a gene; V was cut back by 5 bases and J by 4 bases. CDR3 region: CASSLGLAGYTETQYF. As DNA, the CDR3 is TGTGCCAGCAGCCTCGGACTAGCGGGATATACAGAGACCCAGTACTTC.

The chain has TRBV2 and TRBJ1-5, with D perhaps matching TRBD1 (6 bases). Trimming took off 7 bases at V and 7 bases at J, with 14 bases between the two ends. Germline V gene lookup returns CDR1 SNHLY and CDR2 FYNNEI. The CDR3 sequence is 13 residues long. The chain's CDR3 is CASTGEVRQPQHF. The CDR3 DNA follows: TGTGCCAGCACAGGGGAAGTACGGCAGCCCCAGCATTTT.

This chain links TRBV28 with TRBJ2-3; TRBD2 matches at 10 bases. Trimming cost V 3 bases and J 10 bases; bases outside gene matches: 10. This CDR3 has 15 amino acids. Germline V lookup: CDR1 MDHEN, CDR2 SYDVKM. As DNA, the CDR3 is TGTGCCAGCAGTTTCAGCCCGGCTAGCGGGAGCTCGCAGTATTTT. This sequence encodes CASSFSPASGSSQYF.

This chain links TRBV6-5 with TRBJ2-7, with 10 bases matching TRBD2. Germline CDR1 is MNHEY and CDR2 is SVGAGI. The CDR3 runs 16 residues. V gave up 0 bases and J gave up 2 bases; unmatched junction bases: 4. CDR3 residues: CASSYSASGSAYEQYF. In DNA form, the CDR3 reads TGTGCCAGCAGTTACTCCGCTAGCGGGAGTGCCTACGAGCAGTACTTC.

J is TRBJ2-2 and V is TRBV5-1; maybe TRBD1 (6 bases). V shed 0 bases and J shed 1 base, with 10 bases lying between them. Germline CDR1 is SGHRS and CDR2 is YFSETQ. This CDR3 has 16 residues. The CDR3 loop reads CASSLAGQENTGELFF. CDR3 in DNA: TGCGCCAGCAGCTTGGCGGGACAAGAGAACACCGGGGAGCTGTTTTTT.

The V call is TRBV6-1, the J call TRBJ2-3, with 12 bases identical to TRBD2. This CDR3 spans 14 amino acids. With 3 bases clipped from V and 7 bases from J, the junction kept 2 bases outside the gene matches. Germline V gene lookup returns CDR1 MNHNS and CDR2 SASEGT. This CDR3 is CASSEGLAGYTQYF. CDR3 DNA sequence: TGTGCCAGCAGTGAGGGACTAGCGGGCTATACGCAGTATTTT.

In this sample, this clone turned up a few times. The V gene is TRBV11-2, the J gene TRBJ2-7; D unresolved. Trimming shortened V by 0 bases and J by 5 bases, and 11 bases separated the two germline ends. CDR1 and CDR2 (germline): SGHAT, FQNNGV. The CDR3 spans 14 residues. The CDR3 nucleotides read TGTGCCAGCAGCTTAGATCCAGCGATTAACGAGCAGTACTTC. Translated: CASSLDPAINEQYF.

This chain uses TRBV14 with TRBJ2-5; the D is unclear. The germline gives CDR1 SGHDN, CDR2 FVKESK. The V and J ends lost 1 base and 10 bases respectively, with 16 bases between them. The CDR3 length is 14 residues. The CDR3 nucleotides read TGTGCCAGCAGCCAAGGTCAAGGAGCCGGTGGCCAGTACTTC. Residues: CASSQGQGAGGQYF.

This chain connects TRBV6-1 to TRBJ1-4; possibly TRBD1 for D (5 bases). Germline assignment: CDR1 MNHNS and CDR2 SASEGT. V was pared by 6 bases and J by 8 bases, with 10 bases between. CDR3 length: 12 residues. The CDR3 nucleotides read TGTGCCAGCAGGGGGCTTGGCGAAAAACTGTTTTTT. Amino acids: CASRGLGEKLFF.

The V and J genes are TRBV28 and TRBJ2-5; D might be TRBD1 (5 bases). The tail of the sequence fits TRBJ2-7 better, so the J call may be wrong. The length of the CDR3 is 14 residues. CDR1 is MDHEN and CDR2 is SYDVKM in the germline V gene. The chain's CDR3 is CASSLFDRAYEQYF. DNA of the CDR3: TGTGCCAGCAGTTTATTTGACAGAGCCTACGAGCAGTACTTC.

DNA for the CDR3: TGCGCCAGCAGCTTTCCAGCGGGCAGCTCCTACAATGAGCAGTTCTTC. Its translation: CASSFPAGSSYNEQFF. This chain uses TRBV5-1 with TRBJ2-1; tentative D call: TRBD2 (6 bases). The CDR3 has 16 residues. Per germline, CDR1 SGHRS and CDR2 YFSETQ. Trimming shortened V by 2 bases and J by 0 bases, and 12 bases separated the two germline ends.

V and J are TRBV4-1 and TRBJ2-6, with 9 nucleotides matching TRBD1. Trimming took 1 base from V and 4 from J; bases not matched to a gene: 8. From germline, CDR1 is MGHRA and CDR2 YSYEKL. The CDR3 length is 18 residues. CDR3 sequence (DNA): TGCGCCAGCAGCCAAGTAGTAAGACAGGGGGTCGGGGCCAACGTCCTGACTTTC. Its protein is CASSQVVRQGVGANVLTF.

This rearrangement joins TRBV10-3 to TRBJ2-3, with TRBD1 matching 8 bases. V trimming: 4 bases; J trimming: 0 bases; junction bases outside the gene matches: 12. Germline V lookup: CDR1 ENHRY, CDR2 SYGVKD. The CDR3 is 18 residues long. CDR3 in amino acids: CAISGGTGGGSSTDTQYF. DNA for the CDR3: TGTGCCATCAGTGGGGGGACAGGTGGAGGTTCCAGCACAGATACGCAGTATTTT.

V gene TRBV10-1 combines with J gene TRBJ2-7; the match to TRBD1 covers 9 bases. Losses at the gene ends were 7 bases for V and 2 bases for J; bases not matched to a gene: 12. CDR1 WNHNN and CDR2 SYGVQD come from the germline V gene (reference sequence). This CDR3 has 16 amino acids. DNA of the CDR3: TGCGCCAGCACCCTACTCAACCGGGACAGGGCCTACGAGCAGTACTTC. Protein sequence: CASTLLNRDRAYEQYF.

The chain recombines TRBV2 with TRBJ2-3, with 9 bases aligning to TRBD2. CDR1 and CDR2 from the germline V gene are SNHLY and FYNNEI. V gave up 2 bases and J gave up 5 bases; unmatched junction bases: 14. The CDR3 is 18 amino acids. In nucleotides, the CDR3 is TGTGCCAGCAGTGAACCAGGAGATAGCGGGAGAGGGGTAGATACGCAGTATTTT. As protein: CASSEPGDSGRGVDTQYF.

This sequence joins TRBV2 and TRBJ2-7; TRBD1 matches 9 bases. The J segment lost 0 bases and the V segment lost 4 bases, leaving 4 bases of the junction unmatched. Germline loops: CDR1 SNHLY, CDR2 FYNNEI. This CDR3 is built from 15 residues. DNA of the CDR3: TGTGCCAGCAGTGGGGACAGGGCTAGCTCCTACGAGCAGTACTTC. This gives the protein CASSGDRASSYEQYF.

CDR3 nucleotides: TGTGCCAGCAGCTTAGCCCTAGCGGGACAGGGGGAGACCCAGTACTTC. It specifies CASSLALAGQGETQYF. The chain couples TRBV11-2 to TRBJ2-5, with D possibly TRBD1 on 10 matching bases. Between the trimmed V and J ends, which lost 1 base and 5 bases, there was a span of 17 bases. This CDR3 region has 16 residues. The germline gives CDR1 SGHAT, CDR2 FQNNGV.

V is TRBV27 and J is TRBJ2-7; 7 positions agree with TRBD2. Per germline, CDR1 MNHEY and CDR2 SMNVEV (reference sequence). The CDR3 loop spans 14 amino acids. V lost 6 bases and J lost 1; bases outside the gene matches: 6. CDR3 amino acids: CASRRRGDSYEQYF. The CDR3 DNA reads TGTGCCAGCAGGCGCCGGGGGGATTCCTACGAGCAGTACTTC.

The V call is TRBV2, the J call TRBJ1-4; no clear D. The CDR3 totals 13 residues. Trimming shortened V by 4 bases and J by 5 bases, and 8 bases separated the two germline ends. CDR1 is SNHLY, CDR2 FYNNEI, per germline. The DNA of the CDR3 is TGTGCCAGCAGTGGAGCCCAGAATGAAAAACTGTTTTTT. It is translated as CASSGAQNEKLFF. The full variable domain, its missing parts supplied by reference TRBV2 and TRBJ1-4, is EPEVTQTPSHQVTQMGQEVILRCVPISNHLYFYWYRQILGQKVEFLVSFYNNEISEKSEIFDDQFSVERPDGSNFTLKIRSTKLEDSAMYFCASSGAQNEKLFFGSGTQLSVL.

V is TRBV18 and J is TRBJ1-5; D is possibly TRBD1 (5 bases). CDR3 length equals 14 residues. From germline, CDR1 is KGHSH and CDR2 LQKENI. V shed 3 bases and J shed 3 bases, with 9 bases lying between them. CDR3 sequence reads: CASSPGRDNQPQHF. CDR3 nucleotides: TGTGCCAGCTCACCGGGCAGGGACAATCAGCCCCAGCATTTT.

The chain links TRBV29-1 to TRBJ2-7; 7 bases are a match to TRBD1. This CDR3 has 12 amino acids. In germline, CDR1 is SQVTM, CDR2 ANQGSEA. Unmatched junction bases numbered 2, after V lost 4 bases and J lost 2 bases. The CDR3 is CSVGDSAYEQYF. The CDR3 DNA reads as TGCAGCGTTGGGGACAGCGCCTACGAGCAGTACTTC.